These T cell receptor beta chains were read from a single sample in a study of blood T cell repertoires in COVID-19. Assay used: immunoSEQ multiplex PCR; TCRdb lists only in-frame clones, some missing. The data show 200,000 to 300,000 clones, with more than 75% seen just once and roughly 2% held by the top ten. The sample consisted of PBMCs or T cells enriched from blood (not recorded which). The source is a woman aged 50 to 60 who had recovered from COVID-19. CDR3s include the opening cysteine and the closing phenylalanine or tryptophan. Each record gives: CDR3 DNA, CDR3 protein, clone size, D gene, J gene, V gene. D genes are given only for firm matches. Only some rows state a clone size, as once, few, many or a class for expanded clones.

TGTGCCAGCAGCGTAGACCCGCAGGGCCCTTTATGGGGCTACACCTTC	CASSVDPQGPLWGYTF	-	-	TRBJ1-2	TRBV9
TGTGCCAGTAGTAATTCTGGGGGCCACTCCTACGAGCAGTACTTC	CASSNSGGHSYEQYF	-	-	TRBJ2-7	TRBV19
TGTGCCAGCAGTTTATACTATAGAGCTAGCGGGAGGGTGGAGACCCAGTACTTC	CASSLYYRASGRVETQYF	-	TRBD2	TRBJ2-5	TRBV28
TGTGCCAGCAGTCAAACTAGCGGGGGATACAATGAGCAGTTCTTC	CASSQTSGGYNEQFF	-	TRBD2	TRBJ2-1	TRBV6-5
TGTGCCACCAGTGATTCCAGGGTGGGCAATCAGCCCCAGCATTTT	CATSDSRVGNQPQHF	-	-	TRBJ1-5	TRBV24-1
TGTGCCAGCAGTAATTCTCGGGGGGCTCGGAATCAGCCCCAGCATTTT	CASSNSRGARNQPQHF	-	-	TRBJ1-5	TRBV28
TGCGCCAGCAGCTTTTCGTCCCAGGAGACCCAGTACTTC	CASSFSSQETQYF	-	-	TRBJ2-5	TRBV5-1
TGTGCCAGCAGCCACGGGACAGTCTACAATGAGCAGTTCTTC	CASSHGTVYNEQFF	-	TRBD1	TRBJ2-1	TRBV6-2/TRBV6-3
TGCAGCGGGTCGGACAGAAGGGGAAACACTGAAGCTTTCTTT	CSGSDRRGNTEAFF	-	-	TRBJ1-1	TRBV29-1
TGTGCCAGTAGTGTATGGGGGGCTGAAGCTTTCTTT	CASSVWGAEAFF	-	-	TRBJ1-1	TRBV19
TGTGCCAGTAGTGCGCCGACAGGGAATCATCACCTAGCCAAAAACATTCAGTACTTC	CASSAPTGNHHLAKNIQYF	-	TRBD1	TRBJ2-4	TRBV19
TGTGCCAGCAGTTATGGGACAGGGTACAATCAGCCCCAGCATTTT	CASSYGTGYNQPQHF	-	TRBD1	TRBJ1-5	TRBV6-2/TRBV6-3
TGTGCCAGCAGCTCGCACCGGGACAGTATCTACGAGCAGTACTTC	CASSSHRDSIYEQYF	-	TRBD1	TRBJ2-7	TRBV11-2
TGTGCCAGCAGCTTTACAGGTCTAGGATCGTCCCAGCATTTT	CASSFTGLGSSQHF	-	-	TRBJ1-5	TRBV7-2
TGTGCCAGCAGTCCGAGGTGGAGAGACAATGAGCAGTTCTTC	CASSPRWRDNEQFF	-	-	TRBJ2-1	TRBV27
TGTGCCAGCAGCTTAGGGGACAGGAACACTGAAGCTTTCTTT	CASSLGDRNTEAFF	few	TRBD1	TRBJ1-1	TRBV5-4
TGTGCCAGCAGTTACCCCCGGGACTATCAAGAGACCCAGTACTTC	CASSYPRDYQETQYF	-	TRBD2	TRBJ2-5	TRBV6-2/TRBV6-3
TGTGCCAGCTCCCTTCGGTATGGCTACACCTTC	CASSLRYGYTF	-	-	TRBJ1-2	TRBV19
TGTGCCAGCAGCTTTTCTGGTAGCGGCACAGATACGCAGTATTTT	CASSFSGSGTDTQYF	-	-	TRBJ2-3	TRBV7-8
TGTGCCAGCAGCTTCCGGACTAGCGGGGGGGCCCGGAATGAGCAGTTCTTC	CASSFRTSGGARNEQFF	once	TRBD2	TRBJ2-1	TRBV5-6
TGTGCCAGCAGCTTAGGGGCCGCCGTGGAGGTGCAGTATTTT	CASSLGAAVEVQYF	-	-	TRBJ2-3	TRBV7-2
TGTGCCAGCTCTACCGCGGGGGGGGGCACTGAAGCTTTCTTT	CASSTAGGGTEAFF	-	-	TRBJ1-1	TRBV18
TGTGCCAGTAGGGGACAGGGACTCCAGCCCCAGCATTTT	CASRGQGLQPQHF	-	TRBD1	TRBJ1-5	TRBV19
TGCGCCAGCAGCCAAGATCTAAGGGCGGCAGGGGTGAGTGTATATGGCTACACCTTC	CASSQDLRAAGVSVYGYTF	-	-	TRBJ1-2	TRBV4-1
TGCGCCAGCAGCGGGGCGGGGGGTCTTGTTGAGACCCAGTACTTC	CASSGAGGLVETQYF	once	TRBD2	TRBJ2-5	TRBV5-1
TGTGCCAGCAGCCCCGGAGGGACTAGCGGGGGGATGTACGAGCAGTACTTC	CASSPGGTSGGMYEQYF	-	TRBD2	TRBJ2-7	TRBV7-8
TGTGCCAGCAGCCGAAACCCTAGCGGGGGACTATACAATGAGCAGTTCTTC	CASSRNPSGGLYNEQFF	-	TRBD2	TRBJ2-1	TRBV3-1/TRBV3-2
TGTGCCAGCAGTTTTTCTTCTGGAAACACCATATATTTT	CASSFSSGNTIYF	few	-	TRBJ1-3	TRBV25-1
TGTGCCACCAGCGAACAGGGATCCTACACCTTC	CATSEQGSYTF	-	-	TRBJ1-2	TRBV15
TGTGCCAGCAGTTCATCGGTTAGTTTAGAGAAGCAGTACTTC	CASSSSVSLEKQYF	-	-	TRBJ2-7	TRBV27
TGCAGCGCCCCACGGGGGAGCTCCTACAATGAGCAGTTCTTC	CSAPRGSSYNEQFF	once	-	TRBJ2-1	TRBV29-1
TGCGCCAGCAGCTGGGGGACAGGGAATTCCTACGAGCAGTACTTC	CASSWGTGNSYEQYF	once	TRBD1	TRBJ2-7	TRBV5-1
TGTGCCAGCAGTGAACCCGGGACAGCCACCTACGAGCAGTACTTC	CASSEPGTATYEQYF	-	TRBD1	TRBJ2-7	TRBV27
TGTGCCAGCGGGGGCCGCAGGTGGACTGAAGCTTTCTTT	CASGGRRWTEAFF	few	-	TRBJ1-1	TRBV28
TGTGCCTCGTCCGGGAGGGGGGACACCGGGGAGCTGTTTTTT	CASSGRGDTGELFF	-	TRBD2	TRBJ2-2	TRBV19
TGTGCCACCAGCAGAGATAACAGGAGAAACTATGGCTACACCTTC	CATSRDNRRNYGYTF	-	-	TRBJ1-2	TRBV15
TGTGCCACCACTACCGCCAGGGTTGAATCACCCCTCCACTTT	CATTTARVESPLHF	-	-	TRBJ1-6	TRBV15
TGTGCCAGCTCACCAGGCGCTAGCGGGGGTCACGAGCAGTACTTC	CASSPGASGGHEQYF	-	TRBD2	TRBJ2-7	TRBV18
TGTGCCAGCAGCCTTCGAACAGGGAGTTCCTACAATGAGCAGTTCTTC	CASSLRTGSSYNEQFF	-	-	TRBJ2-1	TRBV7-9
TGTGCCAGCATGGGACAGGGGCGAGGGTCCTATGGCTACACCTTC	CASMGQGRGSYGYTF	-	TRBD1	TRBJ1-2	TRBV25-1
TGTGCCAGCAGCCTTACCCTAAACAATGAGCAGTTCTTC	CASSLTLNNEQFF	once	-	TRBJ2-1	TRBV7-2
TGTGCCAGCAGCTTGGGCAGGCGGGATTCACCCCTCCACTTT	CASSLGRRDSPLHF	-	-	TRBJ1-6	TRBV5-5
TGTGCCAGCAGCTTAGAGATGACAGGGTGGATGATGAACACTGAAGCTTTCTTT	CASSLEMTGWMMNTEAFF	once	TRBD1	TRBJ1-1	TRBV7-8
TGTGCCAGTCTTTTAGCGGGTGGGGAGCCCCAGCATTTT	CASLLAGGEPQHF	-	-	TRBJ1-5	TRBV6-5
TGTGCCAGCAGCGCGGATCAGCTTGCTTCTAGCAATCAGCCCCAGCATTTT	CASSADQLASSNQPQHF	once	-	TRBJ1-5	TRBV3-1/TRBV3-2
TGTGCCAGCAGTCCACCTAACAGGGGAGGCACTGAAGCTTTCTTT	CASSPPNRGGTEAFF	-	TRBD1	TRBJ1-1	TRBV28
TGCGCCAGCAGTGCAGGGTTCGAGCAGCCCCAGCATTTT	CASSAGFEQPQHF	-	-	TRBJ1-5	TRBV10-1
TGTGCCACCAGTGCGGTACCCTCACCAGATACGCAGTATTTT	CATSAVPSPDTQYF	-	-	TRBJ2-3	TRBV24-1
TGCGCCAGCAGCGCAGGGGGCCGGAACACAGATACGCAGTATTTT	CASSAGGRNTDTQYF	-	TRBD1	TRBJ2-3	TRBV5-1
TGCAGCGTTGATTCGGGCCAGCGGGGGGAGACCCAGTACTTC	CSVDSGQRGETQYF	-	TRBD2	TRBJ2-5	TRBV29-1